The 29 T cell receptor beta chains below come from one sample, sequenced in a study of shared clonotypes between healthy human individuals. TCRdb's table, derived via immunoSEQ multiplex PCR, lists solely in-frame clones and lacks some. The repertoire has 85,000 to 100,000 clones, approximately 75% of them found once; the top ten carry about half. The specimen was memory CD8+ T cells sorted from blood. The subset denotes: CD45RO+ cells pooled with CCR7-negative TemRA cells. The receptors come from a man aged 30 to 45 in good health.

The chain is built from TRBV6-5 and TRBJ2-7; TRBD1 matches at 8 bases. CDR1 and CDR2 from the germline V gene are MNHEY and SVGAGI. V shed 1 base, J shed 3 bases, and the junction held 8 bases outside the gene matches. The CDR3 totals 16 residues. CDR3 nucleotide sequence: TGTGCCAGCAGTTACTTACCAGGACAGGGTCTCTACGAGCAGTACTTC. Its translation is CASSYLPGQGLYEQYF.

The V gene is TRBV7-2, the J gene TRBJ2-1; D is unresolved. The CDR3 consists of 14 residues. The V end was cut by 5 bases, the J end by 5 bases, with 13 bases between. CDR1 is SGHTA and CDR2 is FQGNSA in the germline V gene. This CDR3 is CASSRDGWNNEQFF. In DNA form, the CDR3 reads TGTGCCAGCAGCCGTGACGGGTGGAACAATGAGCAGTTCTTC.

The chain links TRBV2 to TRBJ1-1, with a weak D call TRBD1 (5 bases). This CDR3 contains 15 residues. The germline CDR1 and CDR2 sequences are SNHLY and FYNNEI. V was pared by 7 bases and J by 0 bases, with 15 bases between. CDR3 amino acids: CASMGVDKVNTEAFF. CDR3 nucleotide sequence: TGTGCCAGCATGGGGGTTGACAAGGTGAACACTGAAGCTTTCTTT.

The chain links TRBV7-2 to TRBJ2-3, with D tentatively TRBD2 (6 bases). V gave up 5 bases and J gave up 2 bases, with 14 bases separating them. The CDR3 is 15 amino acids. Germline V gives CDR1 SGHTA, CDR2 FQGNSA. The CDR3 is CASSQLALHTDTQYF. CDR3 nucleotide sequence: TGTGCCAGCAGCCAGCTAGCGTTACACACAGATACGCAGTATTTT.

Only one count was recorded for this clone. The genes are TRBV9 and TRBJ2-3, with TRBD2 matching 9 bases. V trimming: 4 bases; J trimming: 4 bases; junction bases outside the gene matches: 10. The germline V gene encodes CDR1 SGDLS and CDR2 YYNGEE. CDR3 length: 16 amino acids. The CDR3: CASSFHQGLAADTQYF. CDR3 in DNA: TGTGCCAGCAGCTTCCACCAGGGACTAGCCGCAGATACGCAGTATTTT.

The chain couples TRBV2 to TRBJ2-5; TRBD1 is a possible D gene (6 bases). The CDR3 is made up of 15 amino acids. Trimming stripped 7 bases from V and 4 bases from J, with 19 bases between. Per germline, CDR1 SNHLY and CDR2 FYNNEI. The CDR3 loop is CASTDPDSLRETQYF. In DNA form, the CDR3 reads TGTGCCAGCACGGACCCGGACAGTTTAAGAGAGACCCAGTACTTC. Combining the CDR3 with reference TRBV2 and TRBJ2-5 gives the whole variable domain EPEVTQTPSHQVTQMGQEVILRCVPISNHLYFYWYRQILGQKVEFLVSFYNNEISEKSEIFDDQFSVERPDGSNFTLKIRSTKLEDSAMYFCASTDPDSLRETQYFGPGTRLLVL.

This clone was seen once. This chain links TRBV5-1 with TRBJ2-3; D call uncertain. V lost 2 bases to trimming and J lost 0 bases, with 7 bases between them. The CDR3 runs 14 residues. Germline V gives CDR1 SGHRS, CDR2 YFSETQ. CDR3 amino acids: CASSFRVSTDTQYF. The CDR3 DNA reads TGCGCCAGCAGCTTTCGGGTGAGCACAGATACGCAGTATTTT.

A remark on this clone: A much larger clonotype is one base distant, so this may be a read error. The chain combines TRBV6-4 with TRBJ2-3; possibly TRBD2 for D (6 bases). V lost 3 bases and J 0 bases, leaving 10 bases between the germline ends. Per germline, CDR1 MRHNA and CDR2 SNTAGT. The length of the CDR3 is 15 residues. For the CDR3, the DNA is TGTGCCAGCAGTGAAGGGAGCGGGAGCACAGATACGCAGTATTTT. This gives the protein CASSEGSGSTDTQYF.

This clone was picked up one time. The genes are TRBV6-6 and TRBJ1-2, with D uncertain. The V end lost 7 bases, the J end lost 7 bases, and 19 bases lay between the germline ends. Germline V lookup: CDR1 MNHNY, CDR2 SVGAGI (reference sequence). This CDR3 spans 14 amino acids. The CDR3 sequence: CASTVLRAVGGYTF. The CDR3 DNA is TGTGCCAGCACTGTCCTTCGTGCGGTGGGTGGCTACACCTTC.

This chain uses TRBV7-9 with TRBJ2-5; a weak D match, TRBD2 (5 bases). The CDR3 has 15 amino acids. Between the trimmed V and J ends, which lost 5 bases and 4 bases, there was a span of 17 bases. Per the germline V gene, CDR1 is SEHNR and CDR2 is FQNEAQ (reference sequence). CDR3 protein: CASSPPVRVGETQYF. As DNA, the CDR3 is TGTGCCAGCAGCCCCCCCGTGAGGGTCGGAGAGACCCAGTACTTC.

This rearrangement joins TRBV29-1 to TRBJ2-7, with D perhaps matching TRBD1 (6 bases). V lost 5 bases and J lost 1, with 12 bases in between. Germline CDR1 SQVTM, CDR2 ANQGSEA. CDR3 length: 13 amino acids. In nucleotides, the CDR3 is TGCAGCGTTTTCGGGACACCTTCCTACGAGCAGTACTTC. It codes for CSVFGTPSYEQYF.

This sequence joins TRBV30 and TRBJ2-3; TRBD1 matches 9 bases. The CDR3 spans 14 residues. Germline CDR1 is GTSNPN and CDR2 is SVGIG (reference sequence). V lost 5 bases and J lost 3; bases outside the gene matches: 6. The CDR3 is CAWSPGQGTDTQYF. CDR3 sequence (DNA): TGTGCCTGGTCTCCGGGACAGGGAACAGATACGCAGTATTTT.

The rearrangement joins TRBV2 to TRBJ2-1; D is possibly TRBD2 (5 bases). CDR1 is SNHLY, CDR2 FYNNEI, per germline. The CDR3 consists of 14 residues. The V end lost 8 bases, the J end lost 1 base, and 12 bases lay between the germline ends. The CDR3 sequence: CASDVSGSYNEQFF. In nucleotides, the CDR3 is TGTGCCAGCGATGTGAGCGGATCCTACAATGAGCAGTTCTTC.

The genes are TRBV19 and TRBJ2-7; no definite D call. In germline, CDR1 is LNHDA, CDR2 SQIVND (reference sequence). The V and J ends lost 4 bases and 6 bases respectively, with 13 bases between them. This CDR3 has 13 residues. The CDR3 sequence is CASSSGPRSEQYF. For the CDR3, the DNA is TGTGCCAGTAGTAGTGGACCCAGGTCCGAGCAGTACTTC.

The chain has TRBV4-2 and TRBJ2-3, with 8 bases identical to TRBD2. In germline, CDR1 is LGHNA, CDR2 YNFKEQ. J gave up 5 bases and V 0 bases, and 4 bases lay outside the gene matches. CDR3 length equals 15 residues. In DNA, the CDR3 is TGTGCCAGCAGCCAAGAGGGTCGGGAGGGAGATACGCAGTATTTT. It yields the protein CASSQEGREGDTQYF.

The J gene is TRBJ2-5, the V gene TRBV28, with D perhaps TRBD1 (6 bases). The V and J ends lost 2 bases and 3 bases respectively, with 10 bases between them. The germline CDR1 and CDR2 sequences are MDHEN and SYDVKM. The CDR3 length is 14 residues. Here the CDR3 DNA reads TGTGCCAGCAGTTTAGGACAGCTAAAAGAGACCCAGTACTTC. It translates to CASSLGQLKETQYF. The full variable domain, its missing parts supplied by reference TRBV28 and TRBJ2-5, is DVKVTQSSRYLVKRTGEKVFLECVQDMDHENMFWYRQDPGLGLRLIYFSYDVKMKEKGDIPEGYSVSREKKERFSLILESASTNQTSMYLCASSLGQLKETQYFGPGTRLLVL.

This clone was detected a few times. The CDR3 loop is CASSRDRHNEQFF. The CDR3 bases are TGTGCCAGCAGCCGGGACAGGCACAATGAGCAGTTCTTC. The chain employs TRBV28 and TRBJ2-1; 8 bases fit TRBD1. The V gene end was trimmed by 6 bases and the J gene end by 5 bases; junction bases not matched to a gene: 3. CDR1 and CDR2 from the germline V gene are MDHEN and SYDVKM. This CDR3 has 13 amino acids.

As regards this clone: This likely traces to a read error, being one base from a far larger clone. The rearrangement joins TRBV19 to TRBJ1-1; TRBD1 matches at 7 bases. Germline loops: CDR1 LNHDA, CDR2 SQIVND (reference sequence). This CDR3 is built from 15 residues. V shed 5 bases and J 5 bases; nucleotides not matched to a gene: 11. CDR3 bases: TGTGCCAGTAGTTTTTTTCCGACAGGGATGACTGAAGCTTTCTTT. It is translated as CASSFFPTGMTEAFF.

This clone was counted a single time. V is TRBV15 and J is TRBJ2-7; either TRBD1 or TRBD2 may supply D (5 bases each). V gave up 0 bases and J gave up 3 bases, with 9 bases separating them. Per germline, CDR1 LNHNV and CDR2 YYDKDF (reference sequence). There are 14 residues in the CDR3. CDR3 amino acids: CATSRDRDGYEQYF. CDR3 coding DNA: TGTGCCACCAGCAGAGACCGGGACGGCTACGAGCAGTACTTC.

This clone was counted at least ten times. This sample includes further DNA sequences coding for the same CDR3. The chain employs TRBV6-1 and TRBJ2-5; TRBD2 agrees at 12 bases. This CDR3 comprises 15 residues. Germline V lookup: CDR1 MNHNS, CDR2 SASEGT. V shed 2 bases and J 2 bases; nucleotides not matched to a gene: 0. Here the CDR3 reads CASSELAGGQETQYF. CDR3 DNA sequence: TGTGCCAGCAGTGAACTAGCGGGAGGGCAAGAGACCCAGTACTTC.

The chain has TRBV6-4 and TRBJ2-3; no reliable D call. Germline CDR1 MRHNA, CDR2 SNTAGT. Trimming removed 6 bases from V and 0 bases from J, with 16 bases in between. CDR3 size: 16 residues. As DNA, the CDR3 is TGTGCCAGCAGCCCCTACGCCGAAATGAGCACAGATACGCAGTATTTT. Encoded protein: CASSPYAEMSTDTQYF.

In this sample, this clone turned up once. The V call is TRBV5-1, the J call TRBJ2-7; D not certain. CDR1 is SGHRS, CDR2 YFSETQ, per germline. The CDR3 spans 14 residues. Deletions cut 0 bases from V and 6 bases from J, with 13 bases between. The CDR3 DNA reads TGCGCCAGCAGCTTGGAAGGGTCCCTGACCGAGCAGTACTTC. Its translation: CASSLEGSLTEQYF.

The CDR3, as DNA: TGTGCCAGCAGACCCGGGCCCAGGTCCGAGCAGTACTTC. It encodes CASRPGPRSEQYF. The chain employs TRBV6-5 and TRBJ2-7; D not resolved. This CDR3 is built from 13 residues. CDR1 and CDR2 from the germline V gene are MNHEY and SVGAGI. Trimming removed 6 bases at V and 6 bases at J, with 15 bases between.

The chain uses TRBV6-5 and TRBJ2-3; perhaps TRBD2 as D (6 bases). Trimming pared 6 bases from V and 1 base from J, leaving 11 bases between. Germline V gene lookup returns CDR1 MNHEY and CDR2 SVGAGI. CDR3 size: 14 residues. The CDR3, as DNA: TGTGCCAGCAGGTGGGACTCCCGCACAGATACGCAGTATTTT. Protein sequence: CASRWDSRTDTQYF.

The V call is TRBV5-1, the J call TRBJ2-7, with D possibly matching TRBD2 (5 bases). The germline CDR1 and CDR2 sequences are SGHRS and YFSETQ. The V gene lost 4 bases and the J gene lost 2 bases, with 16 bases spanning the gap. The CDR3 has 15 residues. The CDR3 sequence: CASSPTGLTTYEQYF. CDR3 coding DNA: TGCGCCAGCAGCCCTACCGGACTCACTACCTACGAGCAGTACTTC.

The V call is TRBV4-1, the J call TRBJ2-1; TRBD2 matches at 8 bases. There are 16 residues in the CDR3. The V and J ends lost 3 bases and 4 bases, in that order; junction bases with no gene match: 8. The germline V gene encodes CDR1 MGHRA and CDR2 YSYEKL. CDR3 sequence (DNA): TGCGCCAGCAGCCAGGACGGGAGGGCTGTATACAATGAGCAGTTCTTC. Translated: CASSQDGRAVYNEQFF.

This clone came up a few times. V usage is TRBV6-5 and J usage is TRBJ1-3; D call uncertain. In germline, CDR1 is MNHEY, CDR2 SVGAGI. With 5 bases removed from V and 2 bases from J, the gap between germline ends came to 10 bases. The CDR3 extends over 14 amino acids. The CDR3 DNA is TGTGCCAGCAGTAGAACAGCTACTGGAAACACCATATATTTT. Protein: CASSRTATGNTIYF.

As regards this clone: One end of the junction varies from germline; a read error may be responsible. CDR3 coding DNA: TGCGCCAGCAGCCAAGATCGGAGCAGAGTCTACGAGCAGTACTTC. This gives the protein CASSQDRSRVYEQYF. The chain carries TRBV11-2 and TRBJ2-7; the D is unclear. The germline CDR1 and CDR2 sequences are SGHAT and FQNNGV. The CDR3 runs to 15 residues.

As DNA, the CDR3 is TGTGCCAGCAGCGTAGGGGATAGGGGCTACACCTTC. This translates into CASSVGDRGYTF. This sequence joins TRBV9 and TRBJ1-2; no firm D call. V dropped 0 bases and J dropped 8 bases, with 8 bases sitting between them. This CDR3 spans 12 amino acids. The germline V gene has CDR1 SGDLS and CDR2 YYNGEE.